The 16 T cell receptor beta chains in this list originate from one sample, sequenced in a study of CD8 T cells in Susac syndrome. The RNA input was roughly 0.45 to 1 ug, and it was reverse transcribed with random hexamers. TCRdb reprocessed the immunoSEQ multiplex PCR reads with MiXCR, giving one entry per CDR3 protein. This table holds roughly 100,000 distinct CDR3 sequences, approximately 94% found once. The sample was CD8+ T cells from PBMCs. These TCRs come from a human donor with Susac syndrome.

J is TRBJ1-1 and V is TRBV9; D is perhaps TRBD1 (5 bases). The CDR3 totals 14 residues. CDR1 and CDR2 from the germline V gene are SGDLS and YYNGEE. V was pared by 4 bases and J by 1 base, with 11 bases between. CDR3 region: CASSQGPGNTEAFF. The CDR3 DNA sequence: TGTGCCAGCAGCCAGGGTCCCGGGAACACTGAAGCTTTCTTT.

The V and J genes are TRBV27 and TRBJ1-1; D gene unclear. The CDR3 has 13 amino acids. The germline V gene encodes CDR1 MNHEY and CDR2 SMNVEV (reference sequence). Trimming removed 2 bases at V and 3 bases at J, with 7 bases between. The CDR3, as DNA: TGTGCCAGCAGTTTAGAGTCGGACACTGAAGCTTTCTTT. This sequence encodes CASSLESDTEAFF.

The gene calls are TRBV19 and TRBJ1-4; D ambiguous. The V gene lost 7 bases and the J gene lost 8 bases, with 17 bases spanning the gap. The germline V gene has CDR1 LNHDA and CDR2 SQIVND (reference sequence). This CDR3 is 14 amino acids long. CDR3 protein: CASNMFSAGEKLFF. The DNA for the CDR3 is TGTGCCAGTAATATGTTCTCGGCTGGGGAAAAACTGTTTTTT.

This chain links TRBV27 with TRBJ2-5, with TRBD2 identical over 13 bases. This CDR3 has 15 amino acids. Trimming at V came to 5 bases and at J to 5 bases, leaving 5 bases not matched to a gene. CDR1 MNHEY and CDR2 SMNVEV come from the germline V gene (reference sequence). The CDR3 region has the DNA TGTGCCAGCAGTCCGACTAGCGGGGGGTGGGAGACCCAGTACTTC. Protein product: CASSPTSGGWETQYF.

The genes are TRBV4-1 and TRBJ2-7, with D maybe TRBD2 (6 bases). The CDR3 is 15 amino acids. Germline V gives CDR1 MGHRA, CDR2 YSYEKL. V lost 1 base and J lost 2, with 12 bases in between. The CDR3 is CASSQAGTPTYEQYF. Written as DNA, the CDR3 is TGCGCCAGCAGCCAAGCCGGGACTCCTACCTACGAGCAGTACTTC.

V is TRBV7-9 and J is TRBJ1-3; D is unclear. This CDR3 has 12 amino acids. The germline CDR1 and CDR2 sequences are SEHNR and FQNEAQ (reference sequence). Trimming left V 6 bases short and J 8 bases short, with 11 bases between. CDR3 sequence (DNA): TGTGCCAGCAGTTCGCCTCCATACACCATATATTTT. This encodes CASSSPPYTIYF.

This clonotype has only one observation. V and J are TRBV20-1 and TRBJ2-2; perhaps TRBD1 as D (5 bases). V was trimmed by 2 bases and J by 2 bases, leaving 9 bases between them. CDR3 length: 14 residues. Germline V gene lookup returns CDR1 DFQATT and CDR2 SNEGSKA (reference sequence). The CDR3 reads CSARSDRNTGELFF. The CDR3 nucleotides are TGCAGTGCTAGATCCGACAGAAACACCGGGGAGCTGTTTTTT.

The genes are TRBV3-1 and TRBJ2-1; TRBD2 might be the D (5 bases). The CDR3 spans 12 residues. V was shortened by 1 base and J by 10 bases, with 8 bases between the two germline ends. Germline loops: CDR1 LGHDT, CDR2 YNNKEL (reference sequence). The CDR3 region is CASSQGRLEQFF. The CDR3 coding sequence is TGTGCCAGCAGCCAAGGGAGGCTGGAGCAGTTCTTC.

The V call is TRBV6-5, the J call TRBJ1-1; D gene uncertain. V was shortened by 8 bases and J by 2 bases, with 12 bases between the two germline ends. This CDR3 comprises 13 residues. Germline CDR1 and CDR2: MNHEY and SVGAGI. CDR3 bases: TGTGCCAGCGGTGTCGTTTCTAACACTGAAGCTTTCTTT. Its translation is CASGVVSNTEAFF.

V and J are TRBV9 and TRBJ2-3; TRBD2 agrees at 14 bases. Trimming at V came to 4 bases and at J to 2 bases, leaving 3 bases not matched to a gene. Germline V gene data show CDR1 as SGDLS and CDR2 as YYNGEE. The CDR3 length is 16 residues. This CDR3 reads CASSTTSGGDTDTQYF. In DNA, the CDR3 is TGTGCCAGCAGCACGACTAGCGGGGGGGACACAGATACGCAGTATTTT.

This chain joins TRBV7-9 and TRBJ2-7; no firm D call. There are 10 residues in the CDR3. Germline assignment: CDR1 SEHNR and CDR2 FQNEAQ (reference sequence). Between the trimmed V and J ends, which lost 8 bases and 6 bases, there was a span of 8 bases. The CDR3 nucleotides are TGTGCCAGCCGCCTCACCGAGCAGTACTTC. Amino acid sequence: CASRLTEQYF.

The chain combines TRBV6-1 with TRBJ2-1; D is tentatively TRBD1 or TRBD2 (5 bases each). V lost 6 bases to trimming and J lost 6 bases, with 21 bases between them. CDR1 and CDR2 (germline): MNHNS, SASEGT. CDR3 length equals 16 residues. This CDR3 is CASSWTPGATFNEQFF. The CDR3 bases are TGTGCCAGCAGCTGGACTCCCGGGGCTACTTTCAATGAGCAGTTCTTC.

The chain carries TRBV3-1 and TRBJ2-7; no reliable D call. The V end was cut by 4 bases, the J end by 7 bases, with 11 bases between. The length of the CDR3 is 12 residues. Germline V gene lookup returns CDR1 LGHDT and CDR2 YNNKEL (reference sequence). The CDR3 is CASSLPSGEQYF. CDR3 bases: TGTGCCAGCAGCCTCCCTTCTGGGGAGCAGTACTTC.

The gene calls are TRBV7-9 and TRBJ2-7; D ambiguous. This CDR3 comprises 15 residues. Germline V gene sequence: CDR1 SEHNR, CDR2 FQNEAQ (reference sequence). Trimming pared 4 bases from V and 6 bases from J, leaving 19 bases between. The CDR3 is CASSSSPVTTSEQYF. The CDR3 region has the DNA TGTGCCAGCAGCTCTTCTCCGGTCACAACCTCCGAGCAGTACTTC.

The chain combines TRBV3-1 with TRBJ2-5, with 8 bases identical to TRBD2. Germline assignment: CDR1 LGHDT and CDR2 YNNKEL (reference sequence). Losses at the gene ends were 1 base for V and 2 bases for J; bases not matched to a gene: 9. There are 17 residues in the CDR3. The CDR3 region has the DNA TGTGCCAGCAGCCAAGGTTCGGGGGGGAGGGAACAAGAGACCCAGTACTTC. Translated, it gives CASSQGSGGREQETQYF.

The V and J genes are TRBV9 and TRBJ1-6; no clear D gene. The CDR3 runs 13 residues. V was clipped by 0 bases and J by 8 bases, with 6 bases between them. Germline CDR1 and CDR2: SGDLS and YYNGEE. DNA for the CDR3: TGTGCCAGCAGCGTAGGTTCGGATTCACCCCTCCACTTT. Protein: CASSVGSDSPLHF.